This entry concerns a single T cell receptor (beta chain). Its target is not known. This sample is part of a study of T cells in localized non-small cell lung cancer. The assay was immunoSEQ multiplex PCR, and TCRdb's table has in-frame clones only and misses some. The table includes tens of thousands of clones, 90% detected once. CDR3 length: 11 residues. In germline, CDR1 is SGHTA, CDR2 FQGNSA. Deletions cut 4 bases from V and 2 bases from J, with 1 base between. Study observations and caveats: In the blood, greater T cell density corresponded to longer overall survival. Uninvolved adjacent lung had the highest recorded T cell clonality, with tumor below it. Among the top 100 tumor clones, a median about 58 appeared in adjacent lung.

Material: peripheral blood, obtained before any cancer treatment. This clonotype was sampled from a woman between 40 and 69 years old with stage I lung adenocarcinoma. The chain uses TRBV7-2 and TRBJ2-3; D gene uncertain. CDR3 DNA: TGTGCCAGCAGCTCCACAGATACGCAGTATTTT. It yields the protein CASSSTDTQYF.